At least ten counts were recorded for the clone carrying this T cell receptor (beta chain). These data come from a study of regulatory T cells in long-lasting Graves disease. Study details: Newly diagnosed Graves' patients took antithyroid drugs under 3 months.

The V segment lost 8 bases and the J segment 6 bases; nucleotides outside the gene matches: 3. CDR1 and CDR2 (germline): SNHLY, FYNNEI. The CDR3 has 13 residues. HTBI primers from iRepertoire and Arm-PCR of CDR3 regions yielded the TCR beta libraries. TCRdb re-called the multiplex PCR reads through MiXCR, storing one row per CDR3 protein. Here the sample spans fewer than 450,000 distinct CDR3 sequences, roughly 15% being singletons. Documented time point: newly diagnosed GD, antithyroid drugs for less than 3 months. PBMC-derived RNA was used for the TCR library. Separately, the same data were catalogued under a study of T cells in Graves' hyperthyroidism and ophthalmopathy. From that report: The TCR CDR3 first-round RT-PCR relied on the HTBI primer set. Peripheral blood also featured most of the thyroid clonotypes expanded above 0.001.

Specimen: peripheral blood mononuclear cells (PBMCs), collected at new diagnosis, from a patient treated with antithyroid drugs. The rearrangement links TRBV2 to TRBJ1-5, with 11 nucleotides matching TRBD1. The clonotype comes from a woman in her thirties or forties with Graves disease. CDR3 coding DNA: TGTGCCAGCGGAGGGACAGGGGGTCAGCCCCAGCATTTT. It specifies CASGGTGGQPQHF. Based on the CDR3 plus reference TRBV2 and TRBJ1-5, the full variable domain is EPEVTQTPSHQVTQMGQEVILRCVPISNHLYFYWYRQILGQKVEFLVSFYNNEISEKSEIFDDQFSVERPDGSNFTLKIRSTKLEDSAMYFCASGGTGGQPQHFGDGTRLSIL.